Below, 28 T cell receptor beta chains from the same sample are listed, as sequenced in a study of tumor-infiltrating lymphocytes in primary liver carcinoma. The study co-extracted DNA and RNA from roughly 20-30 mg of unsorted bulk tissue. Priming with a constant-region primer yielded TCR beta cDNA from 450 to 600 ng total RNA. What produced the TCR beta libraries was three nested multiplex PCR rounds using slightly modified ARM-PCR. TRBV1-TRBV30 forward primers paired with a C-beta reverse primer drove the first two PCR rounds, roughly 10 cycles each. One entry per CDR3 protein results from TCRdb running MiXCR on the multiplex PCR reads. The sample contains fewer than 80,000 distinct CDR3 sequences, roughly 69% of which appear only once. Sequencing was performed on tumor-adjacent normal liver tissue. The receptors were gathered from a man aged 40-50 years with primary liver carcinoma and hepatitis B virus infection.

This clonotype has a single count. Compared with germline, one end of the junction differs, possibly owing to a read error. The chain recombines TRBV11-2 with TRBJ2-7; perhaps TRBD2 as D (6 bases). CDR3 length equals 17 residues. Germline CDR1 and CDR2: SGHAT and FQNNGV. CDR3 loop: CAGSLWGTGGPTYEQYF. The DNA of the CDR3 is TGTGCCGGCAGCTTATGGGGGACTGGCGGGCCCACCTACGAGCAGTACTTC.

Remarks on this clonotype: A read error is likely, as this CDR3 ends without the conserved phenylalanine or tryptophan. V gene TRBV11-2 combines with J gene TRBJ2-4; D may be TRBD1 (5 bases). Germline CDR1 and CDR2: SGHAT and FQNNGV. The CDR3 length is 18 residues. The CDR3 sequence: CASSLTGASRVAKNIQYL. CDR3 bases: TGTGCCAGCAGCCTAACTGGGGCTTCCAGGGTGGCCAAGAACATTCAGTACCTC.

Regarding this clonotype: Sequence at one end of the junction differs from germline and may be a read error. CDR3 sequence reads: CDSSLGSGGGINEQFF. The CDR3 bases are TGTGACAGCAGCTTAGGTTCTGGCGGGGGGATCAATGAGCAGTTCTTC. The V and J genes are TRBV7-8 and TRBJ2-1; the match to TRBD2 covers 8 bases. CDR1 is SGHVS, CDR2 FQNEAQ, per germline. The CDR3 covers 16 residues.

The chain's CDR3 is CASSLIGASNQPQHF. Written as DNA, the CDR3 is TGTGCCAGCAGCTTAATAGGGGCCAGCAATCAGCCCCAGCATTTT. The chain uses TRBV6-2 or TRBV6-3 and TRBJ1-5; tentatively, D is TRBD1 (5 bases). Germline loops: CDR1 MNHEY, CDR2 SVGEGT. The CDR3 runs to 15 residues. Deletions cut 6 bases from V and 1 base from J, with 13 bases between.

This clonotype was seen a handful of times. The CDR3 DNA sequence: TGTGCCAGCAGCTCCCGGGTCCAAGAGACCCAGTACTTC. The encoded protein is CASSSRVQETQYF. The chain recombines TRBV7-2 with TRBJ2-5; no reliable D call. The CDR3 is 13 amino acids. Trimming pared 4 bases from V and 1 base from J, leaving 7 bases between. Germline V gene sequence: CDR1 SGHTA, CDR2 FQGNSA. The full variable domain, rest sourced from reference TRBV7-2 and TRBJ2-5, is GAGVSQSPSNKVTEKGKDVELRCDPISGHTALYWYRQSLGQGLEFLIYFQGNSAPDKSGLPSDRFSAERTGGSVSTLTIQRTQQEDSAVYLCASSSRVQETQYFGPGTRLLVL.

Comment on this clonotype: A much larger clone differs from this one at a single base, so this may be a read error. This chain joins TRBV6-5 and TRBJ1-6, with 7 bases fitting TRBD1. This CDR3 is 15 amino acids long. Per the germline V gene, CDR1 is MNHEY and CDR2 is SVGAGI. The DNA for the CDR3 is TGTGCCAGCAGTTACACACAGGGGCTGGAGTCACCCCTCCTCTTT. Its protein product is CASSYTQGLESPLLF.

This clonotype was recorded a few times. The junction departs from the called germline gene at one end, perhaps through a read error. This chain uses TRBV4-2 with TRBJ2-2; D is perhaps TRBD2 (6 bases). The CDR3 loop spans 17 amino acids. Per the germline V gene, CDR1 is LGHNA and CDR2 is YNFKEQ. The CDR3 DNA reads TGTGTCAGCAGCCAAGATCTTGGGACTGTAAACACCGGGGAGCTGTTTTTT. Its translation is CVSSQDLGTVNTGELFF.

Turning to this clonotype: At one end, the junction sequence differs from germline, possibly due to a read error. The chain is built from TRBV29-1 and TRBJ1-2, with a possible D match to TRBD1 (6 bases). The germline V gene has CDR1 SQVTM and CDR2 ANQGSEA. The CDR3 extends over 11 amino acids. The CDR3 DNA sequence: TGCTGCGTCGGCGAGGGGGAAGGCTACACCTTC. Translated: CCVGEGEGYTF.

There are a few counts of this clonotype. Germline is not matched at one junction end, which may reflect a read error. The chain combines TRBV29-1 with TRBJ2-7; possibly TRBD2 for D (6 bases). CDR3 length equals 15 residues. The V gene's germline CDR1 is SQVTM and CDR2 ANQGSEA. The chain's CDR3 is CSVEDPGGNSYEQYF. The CDR3 DNA sequence: TGTAGCGTTGAAGATCCAGGAGGGAACTCCTACGAGCAGTACTTC.

This clonotype was observed many times. The CDR3 DNA follows: TGTGCCAGCAGCTTAAGGGCTCTCGCCTACGAGCAGTACTTC. Its translation: CASSLRALAYEQYF. V gene TRBV11-1 combines with J gene TRBJ2-7, with no clear D. The germline gives CDR1 SGHAT, CDR2 FQDESV (reference sequence). With 2 bases removed from V and 2 bases from J, the gap between germline ends came to 10 bases. The CDR3 sequence is 14 residues long.

Points on this clonotype: In this CDR3 the conserved last residue, phenylalanine or tryptophan, is missing, so a read error is likely. The DNA is left out, because the CDR3 cannot be placed on it with certainty; the CDR3 is given as TCRdb lists it. The rearrangement links TRBV11-2 to TRBJ2-7. CDR1 SGHAT and CDR2 FQNNGV come from the germline V gene. The CDR3 numbers 14 amino acids, ends counted. CDR3: CASSSNRNSYEQYL.

With respect to this clonotype: This may be a read error, as it is one base from a much larger clone. This rearrangement joins TRBV19 to TRBJ2-7; 9 nucleotides line up with TRBD2. V trimming: 2 bases; J trimming: 2 bases; junction bases outside the gene matches: 4. Looked up from germline, CDR1 is LNHDA and CDR2 is SQIVND (reference sequence). The CDR3 totals 15 residues. The CDR3 region has the DNA TGTGCCAGTAGTATATCTAGCGGGATTCCCTACGAGCAGTACTTC. Translated, it gives CASSISSGIPYEQYF.

Comment on this clonotype: This clone may be a read error of a much larger clone one base away. This likely comes from a read error, as the CDR3 has no conserved phenylalanine or tryptophan at its end. The V and J genes are TRBV7-9 and TRBJ1-1; no clear D gene. V lost 5 bases and J lost 4, with 14 bases in between. Germline-derived CDR1 and CDR2 are SEHNR and FQNEAQ (reference sequence). The CDR3 is 14 amino acids. The CDR3, as DNA: TGTGCCAGCAGCCCTAGCTCCGGTGGCACTGAAGCTTTCCTT. Translated, it gives CASSPSSGGTEAFL.

The chain has TRBV6-5 and TRBJ2-2; D ambiguous. Germline CDR1 is MNHEY and CDR2 is SVGAGI. The CDR3 consists of 14 residues. V was shortened by 7 bases and J by 2 bases, with 11 bases between the two germline ends. For the CDR3, the DNA is TGTGCCAGCAATTTACGACCCAACACCGGGGAGCTGTTTTTT. This gives the protein CASNLRPNTGELFF.

This clonotype was seen a single time. The junction departs from germline at one end; a sequencing error may be responsible. V usage is TRBV6-1 and J usage is TRBJ2-3; D perhaps matches TRBD1 (5 bases). CDR3 length equals 11 residues. CDR1 is MNHNS and CDR2 is SASEGT in the germline V gene. The CDR3 sequence: CVSRLGATQYF. The DNA of the CDR3 is TGTGTCAGCAGATTAGGGGCTACACAGTATTTT.

The sample holds many counts of this clonotype. The gene calls are TRBV10-2 and TRBJ1-5; unclear D gene. The V end lost 2 bases, the J end lost 5 bases, and 10 bases lay between the germline ends. The V gene's germline CDR1 is WSHSY and CDR2 SAAADI. The CDR3 is 14 amino acids. The chain's CDR3 is CASSEPGSDQPQHF. CDR3 nucleotide sequence: TGCGCCAGCAGTGAGCCCGGGTCCGATCAGCCCCAGCATTTT.

The chain employs TRBV11-2 and TRBJ2-1; D gene ambiguous. This CDR3 is 13 amino acids long. Germline values: CDR1 SGHAT, CDR2 FQNNGV. The CDR3 nucleotides read TGTGCTATCGCTAGAGACTCCTACAATGAGCAGTTCTTC. Its protein product is CAIARDSYNEQFF.

This clonotype showed up many times. The rearrangement uses TRBV24-1 and TRBJ1-1; D might be TRBD1 (6 bases). Germline CDR1 and CDR2: KGHDR and SFDVKD. CDR3 length: 13 residues. Trimming stripped 6 bases from V and 3 bases from J, with 10 bases between. CDR3 bases: TGTGCCACCAGTTTAACAGGGCACACTGAAGCTTTCTTT. As protein: CATSLTGHTEAFF.

This clonotype was seen only once. The chain is built from TRBV29-1 and TRBJ2-1, with 12 positions matching TRBD2. The CDR3 is 13 amino acids. The junction had 13 bases not matched to a gene; V was cut back by 7 bases and J by 15 bases. Germline V CDR1 and CDR2: SQVTM, ANQGSEA. The CDR3 DNA is TGCAGCGGGACTAGCGGGAAGCTCTATGGGCGGTTCTTC. Protein product: CSGTSGKLYGRFF.

This sequence joins TRBV4-2 and TRBJ1-2; perhaps TRBD1 as D (6 bases). The germline V gene encodes CDR1 LGHNA and CDR2 YNFKEQ. Trimming stripped 4 bases from V and 4 bases from J, with 16 bases between. The CDR3 is made up of 15 amino acids. CDR3 nucleotides: TGTGCCAGCAGCCCCGAGGGGGGAGGCAGCTATGGCTACACCTTC. It codes for CASSPEGGGSYGYTF.

This clonotype was detected once. A much larger clone differs by one base, so this may be a read error. This sequence joins TRBV29-1 and TRBJ1-1; D remains ambiguous. V lost 2 bases and J lost 5, with 12 bases in between. Looked up from germline, CDR1 is SQVTM and CDR2 is ANQGSEA. This CDR3 spans 13 amino acids. CDR3 protein: CSVEPPVGTEAFF. CDR3 DNA: TGCAGCGTTGAACCACCCGTAGGGACTGAAGCTTTCTTT.

This clonotype was detected many times. The V call is TRBV4-1, the J call TRBJ2-5, with 12 bases identical to TRBD2. V was pared by 1 base and J by 2 bases, with 11 bases of the junction left unmatched. Germline lookup yields CDR1 MGHRA and CDR2 YSYEKL. There are 19 residues in the CDR3. DNA for the CDR3: TGCGCCAGCAGCCAAGTGCGCCCCTCTAGCGGGAGGGAACAAGAGACCCAGTACTTC. Translation gives CASSQVRPSSGREQETQYF.

Remarks on this clonotype: This may arise from a read error, as a much more abundant clone is one base away. J is TRBJ2-2 and V is TRBV28; 10 bases match TRBD2. J was trimmed by 5 bases and V by 10 bases; bases with no gene match: 7. The CDR3 consists of 14 residues. Germline V CDR1 and CDR2: MDHEN, SYDVKM. The CDR3 nucleotides read TGTGCCAACGGAGCGGGAGGGAGAACCGGGGAGCTGTTTTTT. It yields the protein CANGAGGRTGELFF.

Comment on this clonotype: The junction departs from germline at one end; a sequencing error may be responsible. DNA for the CDR3: TGTGCCGGCAGATTGGTACAGGGAAGAAGTCAGCCCCAGCATTTT. Amino acid sequence: CAGRLVQGRSQPQHF. The chain couples TRBV6-6 to TRBJ1-5; the D gene is possibly TRBD1 (6 bases). Germline loops: CDR1 MNHNY, CDR2 SVGAGI (reference sequence). The CDR3 length is 15 residues.

As regards this clonotype: This may stem from a read error, because a much larger clone lies one nucleotide away. The rearrangement joins TRBV5-6 to TRBJ2-3; D is tentatively TRBD1 or TRBD2 (5 bases each). Trimming cost V 1 base and J 8 bases, with 17 bases left between them. This CDR3 has 15 amino acids. Germline V gene lookup returns CDR1 SGHDT and CDR2 YYEEEE. The CDR3 is CASSLQIQAGGTQYF. The CDR3 nucleotides read TGTGCCAGCAGCTTGCAAATTCAGGCTGGGGGTACGCAGTATTTT.

As concerns this clonotype: A read error may explain this, as a much larger clone is one base away. The chain has TRBV6-6 and TRBJ2-7; D not resolved. The CDR3 contains 15 residues. Germline V gives CDR1 MNHNY, CDR2 SVGAGI (reference sequence). CDR3 sequence reads: CTSSLPQVPTYEQYF. DNA of the CDR3: TGTACCAGCAGTTTGCCCCAGGTCCCTACCTACGAGCAGTACTTC.

The CDR3 loop reads CASSLEILGRETYEQYF. Written as DNA, the CDR3 is TGTGCCAGCAGCTTAGAAATCTTAGGACGGGAAACCTACGAGCAGTACTTC. This chain joins TRBV11-2 and TRBJ2-7; D possibly corresponds to TRBD2 (5 bases). Germline V gene lookup returns CDR1 SGHAT and CDR2 FQNNGV. V was trimmed by 0 bases and J by 2 bases, leaving 17 bases between them. The CDR3 runs 17 residues.

The J gene is TRBJ2-1, the V gene TRBV6-1, with a tentative D call TRBD2 (7 bases). The CDR3 contains 16 residues. V was pared by 4 bases and J by 0 bases, with 13 bases between. CDR1 is MNHNS, CDR2 SASEGT, per germline. CDR3 nucleotides: TGTGCCAGCAGTGGGACTAGGGGGAGCTCCTACAATGAGCAGTTCTTC. Amino acid sequence: CASSGTRGSSYNEQFF.